Described below is a single T cell receptor beta chain sequence and its context. The antigen remains unidentified. This specimen belongs to a study of blood T cells in healthy people across ages. The use of a sample-barcoded 5' primer and a J-beta primer mix characterized a second PCR of 7 to 11 cycles. Through a template-switch adaptor with 12 random nucleotides, each cDNA molecule received a tag. The study obtained at least 3 million CDR3-containing paired-end reads from every sample. TCRdb re-derived calls from the 5' RACE reads in MiXCR, one entry per CDR3 protein. There are more than 650,000 distinct CDR3 sequences in the sample; 22% occur only once, and 20% to 25% lies in the top ten. General study results and limits: Among T cells, TCR beta diversity per million cells dropped roughly linearly as age rose. Aged donors had fewer naive CD4+ cells and lower diversity than long-lived donors.

This receptor was taken from a man between 65 and 80 years old in good health. Sample: blood.

In DNA form, the CDR3 reads TGTGCCAGCAGCCGCTTTAGCGGGCCAGAAGAGACCCAGTACTTC. This gives the protein CASSRFSGPEETQYF. The J gene is TRBJ2-7, the V gene TRBV7-2; TRBD2 agrees at 7 bases. The DNA end is a closer match to TRBJ2-5, so the J assignment may be wrong. Germline lookup yields CDR1 SGHTA and CDR2 FQGNSA. This CDR3 comprises 15 residues.